The 20 T cell receptor beta chains listed next were all sequenced from one sample in a study of early T cells in non-severe SARS-CoV-2 infection. TCRdb called the 5' RACE reads again in MiXCR, with one record for every CDR3 protein. The sample holds under 100,000 distinct CDR3 sequences, approximately 11% seen once. Sequencing was performed on whole blood. The receptor source for this set is an adult who was a healthcare worker with PCR-confirmed SARS-CoV-2 infection or an uninfected control (not recorded which).

This clonotype came up a few times. The chain recombines TRBV29-1 with TRBJ1-4, with D possibly being TRBD1 (5 bases). The CDR3 is 13 amino acids. Trimming stripped 6 bases from V and 10 bases from J, with 18 bases between. Germline CDR1 is SQVTM and CDR2 is ANQGSEA. The CDR3 loop is CSVAPGERGKLFF. CDR3 DNA sequence: TGCAGCGTCGCACCGGGAGAGAGGGGAAAACTGTTTTTT. Based on the CDR3 plus reference TRBV29-1 and TRBJ1-4, the full variable domain is SAVISQKPSRDICQRGTSLTIQCQVDSQVTMMFWYRQQPGQSLTLIATANQGSEATYESGFVIDKFPISRPNLTFSTLTVSNMSPEDSSIYLCSVAPGERGKLFFGSGTQLSVL.

This clonotype was counted ten times or more. The V call is TRBV27, the J call TRBJ2-1; no reliable D call. V dropped 2 bases and J dropped 6 bases, with 14 bases sitting between them. Germline-derived CDR1 and CDR2 are MNHEY and SMNVEV (reference sequence). The CDR3 is 15 residues long. The CDR3, as DNA: TGTGCCAGCAGTTTAAACCCGACATTAAGCAATGAGCAGTTCTTC. It is translated as CASSLNPTLSNEQFF.

This clonotype was detected only a few times. This sequence joins TRBV28 and TRBJ2-7, with D possibly being TRBD2 (6 bases). The CDR3 length is 12 residues. V lost 8 bases and J 2 bases, leaving 10 bases between the germline ends. Germline V gene lookup returns CDR1 MDHEN and CDR2 SYDVKM. This CDR3 reads CASYGGPYEQYF. In DNA, the CDR3 is TGTGCCAGCTACGGGGGTCCCTACGAGCAGTACTTC.

This clonotype was found many times. The V gene is TRBV11-2, the J gene TRBJ1-5, with TRBD1 identical over 7 bases. The V gene's germline CDR1 is SGHAT and CDR2 FQNNGV. This CDR3 region has 13 residues. V shed 2 bases and J 6 bases; nucleotides not matched to a gene: 1. CDR3 protein: CASSLSGGQPQHF. DNA of the CDR3: TGTGCCAGCAGCTTATCAGGGGGTCAGCCCCAGCATTTT.

V and J are TRBV9 and TRBJ2-3, with 9 bases identical to TRBD2. Germline values: CDR1 SGDLS, CDR2 YYNGEE. V lost 1 base, J lost 6 bases, and 6 bases stayed unmatched. The CDR3 contains 15 residues. Written as DNA, the CDR3 is TGTGCCAGCAGCGTATCTAGCGGGGACCGGGATACGCAGTATTTT. This encodes CASSVSSGDRDTQYF.

This clonotype was seen ten or more times. The CDR3 DNA reads as TGTGCCAGCAGCACCCTTATTAACAATGAGCAGTTCTTC. It codes for CASSTLINNEQFF. The chain uses TRBV9 and TRBJ2-1; D is unclear. V shed 4 bases and J shed 5 bases, with 10 bases lying between them. The CDR3 length is 13 residues. In germline, CDR1 is SGDLS, CDR2 YYNGEE.

The chain has TRBV5-4 and TRBJ2-3; the D gene is possibly TRBD1 (6 bases). Germline CDR1 and CDR2: SGHNT and YYREEE (reference sequence). CDR3 size: 11 residues. Trimming removed 6 bases from V and 7 bases from J, with 9 bases in between. CDR3 DNA: TGTGCCAGCAAAGGGGGTCATACGCAGTATTTT. It translates to CASKGGHTQYF.

This sequence joins TRBV5-8 and TRBJ2-3; D unclear. CDR1 and CDR2 from the germline V gene are SGHTS and YDEGEE. V was shortened by 2 bases and J by 2 bases, with 9 bases between the two germline ends. This CDR3 is 14 amino acids long. The CDR3, as DNA: TGTGCCAGCAGCTTCTGGCAGGACACAGATACGCAGTATTTT. Its protein is CASSFWQDTDTQYF.

The gene calls are TRBV7-3 and TRBJ1-1; no firm D call. The CDR3 is 14 amino acids. V lost 2 bases to trimming and J lost 0 bases, with 7 bases between them. The germline V gene has CDR1 SGHTA and CDR2 FQGTGA. CDR3 coding DNA: TGTGCCAGCAGCTTAGGCCCGGTGAACACTGAAGCTTTCTTT. This translates into CASSLGPVNTEAFF. The variable domain in full, with the rest retrieved from reference TRBV7-3 and TRBJ1-1, is GAGVSQTPSNKVTEKGKYVELRCDPISGHTALYWYRQSLGQGPEFLIYFQGTGAADDSGLPNDRFFAVRPEGSVSTLKIQRTERGDSAVYLCASSLGPVNTEAFFGQGTRLTVV.

This clonotype showed up just a few times. The rearrangement links TRBV19 to TRBJ1-5, with D uncertain. CDR3 length: 15 residues. Germline values: CDR1 LNHDA, CDR2 SQIVND (reference sequence). Trimming removed 3 bases at V and 0 bases at J, with 9 bases between. CDR3 coding DNA: TGTGCCAGTAGTATCGGGAGCTATAGCAATCAGCCCCAGCATTTT. Its translation is CASSIGSYSNQPQHF.

In its sample, this clonotype was seen a few times. The chain combines TRBV5-1 with TRBJ2-1; maybe TRBD2 (5 bases). The CDR3 consists of 14 residues. Between the trimmed V and J ends, which lost 4 bases and 7 bases, there was a span of 15 bases. Germline V gene sequence: CDR1 SGHRS, CDR2 YFSETQ. In DNA, the CDR3 is TGCGCCAGCAGCCCAGTGTCGGGAAGGAATGAGCAGTTCTTC. As protein: CASSPVSGRNEQFF.

V and J are TRBV28 and TRBJ2-4; tentative D call: TRBD2 (5 bases). The CDR3 contains 15 residues. CDR1 MDHEN and CDR2 SYDVKM come from the germline V gene. V was clipped by 3 bases and J by 0 bases, with 9 bases between them. CDR3 in amino acids: CASSLRARAKNIQYF. Written as DNA, the CDR3 is TGTGCCAGCAGTTTGCGGGCCAGAGCCAAAAACATTCAGTACTTC.

The table lists this clonotype with a few counts. The CDR3 is CASSPSTLYGYTF. The CDR3 DNA sequence: TGTGCCAGCAGTCCCAGTACCCTTTATGGCTACACCTTC. The chain has TRBV6-6 and TRBJ1-2; D is uncertain. Trimming stripped 5 bases from V and 5 bases from J, with 12 bases between. The germline gives CDR1 MNHNY, CDR2 SVGAGI (reference sequence). This CDR3 is 13 amino acids long.

This clonotype was recorded many times. This sequence joins TRBV7-2 and TRBJ2-1; D is possibly TRBD1 or TRBD2 (5 bases each). The CDR3 contains 15 residues. Germline loops: CDR1 SGHTA, CDR2 FQGNSA. The V and J ends lost 1 base and 0 bases respectively, with 7 bases between them. This CDR3 is CASSLVGGSYNEQFF. Here the CDR3 DNA reads TGTGCCAGCAGCTTAGTTGGGGGCTCCTACAATGAGCAGTTCTTC.

There are many counts of this clonotype. This chain links TRBV12-3 or TRBV12-4 with TRBJ2-7; 8 positions agree with TRBD1. This CDR3 region has 15 residues. Losses at the gene ends were 6 bases for V and 3 bases for J; bases not matched to a gene: 10. In DNA form, the CDR3 reads TGTGCCAGCAGCCGCCTGCGGACAGGGATCTACGAGCAGTACTTC. The encoded protein is CASSRLRTGIYEQYF.

In its sample, this clonotype was seen a few times. The chain couples TRBV21-1 to TRBJ2-7; the DNA was not compared with TRBD1, the D call given in the table. TRBV21-1 is an annotated pseudogene. The CDR3 is 16 residues long. CDR3 protein: CASSKDRRPLHYEQYF. CDR3 DNA: TGTGCCAGCAGCAAAGATCGAAGACCCCTGCACTACGAGCAGTACTTC.

For the CDR3, the DNA is TGTGCCAGCAGCACCCCTTCGGGCGTCTACGAGCAGTACTTC. Its protein product is CASSTPSGVYEQYF. The rearrangement uses TRBV28 and TRBJ2-7; no clear D gene. The CDR3 runs 14 residues. V shed 6 bases and J shed 3 bases, with 15 bases lying between them. Germline V gene sequence: CDR1 MDHEN, CDR2 SYDVKM.

There are a few counts of this clonotype. The chain carries TRBV4-1 and TRBJ1-3, with D perhaps matching TRBD1 (5 bases). Germline CDR1 MGHRA, CDR2 YSYEKL. CDR3 length equals 17 residues. V was pared by 0 bases and J by 0 bases, with 12 bases between. The CDR3 nucleotides are TGCGCCAGCAGCCAAGAGGGGCCGCGGGGCTCTGGAAACACCATATATTTT. It is translated as CASSQEGPRGSGNTIYF.

The chain has TRBV7-9 and TRBJ1-2, with D possibly TRBD1 on 5 matching bases. V lost 2 bases and J 0 bases, leaving 13 bases between the germline ends. The CDR3 runs 16 residues. CDR1 is SEHNR and CDR2 is FQNEAQ in the germline V gene (reference sequence). The CDR3 spells CASSLIPRVANYGYTF. In nucleotides, the CDR3 is TGTGCCAGCAGCTTAATCCCCAGGGTAGCTAACTATGGCTACACCTTC.

The table lists this clonotype with a few counts. The genes are TRBV7-3 and TRBJ2-3; TRBD2 matches 12 bases. The CDR3 runs 17 residues. Germline-derived CDR1 and CDR2 are SGHTA and FQGTGA. After removal of 1 base from V and 4 bases from J, the junction contained 6 bases not matched to a gene. CDR3 nucleotide sequence: TGTGCCAGCAGCTTAAAGTTCCTAGCGGGGGGGCCAGATACGCAGTATTTT. Its protein is CASSLKFLAGGPDTQYF.